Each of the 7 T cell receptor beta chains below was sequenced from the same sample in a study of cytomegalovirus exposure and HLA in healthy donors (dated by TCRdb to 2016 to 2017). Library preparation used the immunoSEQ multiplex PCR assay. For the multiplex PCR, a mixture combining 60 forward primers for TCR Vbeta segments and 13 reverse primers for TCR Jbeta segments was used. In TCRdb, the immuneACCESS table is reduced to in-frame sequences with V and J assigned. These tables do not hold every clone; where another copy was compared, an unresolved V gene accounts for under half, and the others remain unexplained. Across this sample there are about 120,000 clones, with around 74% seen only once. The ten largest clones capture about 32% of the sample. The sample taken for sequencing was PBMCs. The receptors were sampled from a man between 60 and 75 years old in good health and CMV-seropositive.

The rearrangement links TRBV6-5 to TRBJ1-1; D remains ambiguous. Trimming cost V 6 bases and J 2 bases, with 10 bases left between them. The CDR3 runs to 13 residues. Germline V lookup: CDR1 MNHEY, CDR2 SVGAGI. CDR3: CASRTTHNTEAFF. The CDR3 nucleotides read TGTGCCAGCAGAACGACACACAACACTGAAGCTTTCTTT.

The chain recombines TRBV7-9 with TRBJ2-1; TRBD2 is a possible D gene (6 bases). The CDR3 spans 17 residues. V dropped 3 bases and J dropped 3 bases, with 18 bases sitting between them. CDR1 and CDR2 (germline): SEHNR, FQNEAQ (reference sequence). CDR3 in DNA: TGTGCCAGCAGCTTGGGGGGTTGGGACCGTGACTACAATGAGCAGTTCTTC. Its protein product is CASSLGGWDRDYNEQFF.

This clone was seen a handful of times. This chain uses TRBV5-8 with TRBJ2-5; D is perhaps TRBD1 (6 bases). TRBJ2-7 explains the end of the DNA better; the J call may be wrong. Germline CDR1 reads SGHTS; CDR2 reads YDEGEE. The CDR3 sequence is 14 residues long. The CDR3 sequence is CASSLVGQSYEQYF. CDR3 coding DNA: TGTGCCAGCAGCTTGGTCGGACAGTCCTACGAGCAGTACTTC.

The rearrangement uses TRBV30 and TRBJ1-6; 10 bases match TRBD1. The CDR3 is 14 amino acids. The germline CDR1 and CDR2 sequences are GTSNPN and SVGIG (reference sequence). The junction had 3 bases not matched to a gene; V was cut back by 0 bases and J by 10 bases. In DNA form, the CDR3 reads TGTGCCTGGAGTGTGGGGGACAGGGGATCACCCCTCCACTTT. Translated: CAWSVGDRGSPLHF.

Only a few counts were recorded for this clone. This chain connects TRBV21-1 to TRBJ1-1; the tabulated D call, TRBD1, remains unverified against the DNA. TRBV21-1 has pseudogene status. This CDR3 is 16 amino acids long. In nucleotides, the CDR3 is TGTGCCAGCAGCAAGGAACAGGGGGCGGTGAACACTGAAGCTTTCTTT. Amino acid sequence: CASSKEQGAVNTEAFF.

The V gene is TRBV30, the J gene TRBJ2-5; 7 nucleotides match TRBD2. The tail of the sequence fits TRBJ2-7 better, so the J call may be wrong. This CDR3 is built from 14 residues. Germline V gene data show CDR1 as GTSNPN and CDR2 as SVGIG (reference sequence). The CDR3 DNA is TGTGCCTGGGGGGGGGACTACCAACTTCACGAGCAGTACTTC. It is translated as CAWGGDYQLHEQYF.

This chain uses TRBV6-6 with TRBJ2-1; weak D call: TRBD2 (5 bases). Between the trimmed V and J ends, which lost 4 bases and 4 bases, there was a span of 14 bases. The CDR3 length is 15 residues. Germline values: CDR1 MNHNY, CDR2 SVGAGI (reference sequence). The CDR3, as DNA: TGTGCCAGCAGTTTCACCGACTACCAGTACAATGAGCAGTTCTTC. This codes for CASSFTDYQYNEQFF.